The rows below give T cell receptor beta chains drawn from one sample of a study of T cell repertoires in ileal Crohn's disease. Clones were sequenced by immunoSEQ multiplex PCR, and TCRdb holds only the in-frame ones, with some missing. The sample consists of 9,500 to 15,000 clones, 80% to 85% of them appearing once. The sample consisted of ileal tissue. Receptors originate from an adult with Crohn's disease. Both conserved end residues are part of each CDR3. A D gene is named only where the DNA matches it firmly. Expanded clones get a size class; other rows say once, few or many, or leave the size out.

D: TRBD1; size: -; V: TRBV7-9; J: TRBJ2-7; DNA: TGTGCCAGCAGCTTAGCCCGGGACAGGATCTACGAGCAGTACTTC; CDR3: CASSLARDRIYEQYF
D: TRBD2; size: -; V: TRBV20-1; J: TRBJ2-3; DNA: TGCAGCGGGACTAGCAGAGATACGCAGTATTTT; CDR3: CSGTSRDTQYF
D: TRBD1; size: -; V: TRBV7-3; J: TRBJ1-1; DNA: TGTGCCAGCAGCTTAATAGGGACAGGGGACACTGAAGCTTTCTTT; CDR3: CASSLIGTGDTEAFF
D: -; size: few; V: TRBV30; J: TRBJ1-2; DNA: TGTGCCTGGAGCCAGGGGTTCTATGGCTACACCTTC; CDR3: CAWSQGFYGYTF
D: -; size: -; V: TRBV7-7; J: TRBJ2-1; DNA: TGTGCTAGCAGCTTAAAGGGGGATGAGCAGTTCTTC; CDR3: CASSLKGDEQFF
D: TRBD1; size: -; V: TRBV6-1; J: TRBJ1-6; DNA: TGTGCCAGCGGACAGGGGGGGAGTTCACCCCTCCACTTT; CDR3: CASGQGGSSPLHF
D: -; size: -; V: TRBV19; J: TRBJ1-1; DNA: TGTGCCAGTATCTTGACACCGAACACTGAAGCTTTCTTT; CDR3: CASILTPNTEAFF
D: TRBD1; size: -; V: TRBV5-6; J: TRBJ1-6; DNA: TGTGCCAGCAGCGCAGGACAGGGCTTCTATTCACCCCTCCACTTT; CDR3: CASSAGQGFYSPLHF
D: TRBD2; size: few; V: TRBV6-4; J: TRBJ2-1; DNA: TGTGCCAGCAGTGAATCTGCGGGAGAAGCGATTGAGCAGTTCTTC; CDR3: CASSESAGEAIEQFF
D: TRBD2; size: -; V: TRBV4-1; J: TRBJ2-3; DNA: TGCGCCAGCAGCCAAGAATTCCTCAGCGGGGGCACAGATACGCAGTATTTT; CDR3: CASSQEFLSGGTDTQYF
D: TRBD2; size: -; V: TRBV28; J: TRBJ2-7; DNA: TGTGCCAGCAGCCGCGGGGGGCCAACAACCAAGCAGTACTTC; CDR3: CASSRGGPTTKQYF
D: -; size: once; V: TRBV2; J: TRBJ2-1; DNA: TGTGCCAGCAGCTACGGCGGTGGAGGGAACAATGAGCAGTTCTTC; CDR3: CASSYGGGGNNEQFF
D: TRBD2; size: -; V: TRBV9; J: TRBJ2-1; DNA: TGTGCCAGCAGCGTAGTCGGGACTATTAACAATGAGCAGTTCTTC; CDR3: CASSVVGTINNEQFF
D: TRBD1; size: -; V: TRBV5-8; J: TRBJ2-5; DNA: TGTGCCAGCAGCCTACCGACAGGGCGAGAGACCCAGTACTTC; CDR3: CASSLPTGRETQYF